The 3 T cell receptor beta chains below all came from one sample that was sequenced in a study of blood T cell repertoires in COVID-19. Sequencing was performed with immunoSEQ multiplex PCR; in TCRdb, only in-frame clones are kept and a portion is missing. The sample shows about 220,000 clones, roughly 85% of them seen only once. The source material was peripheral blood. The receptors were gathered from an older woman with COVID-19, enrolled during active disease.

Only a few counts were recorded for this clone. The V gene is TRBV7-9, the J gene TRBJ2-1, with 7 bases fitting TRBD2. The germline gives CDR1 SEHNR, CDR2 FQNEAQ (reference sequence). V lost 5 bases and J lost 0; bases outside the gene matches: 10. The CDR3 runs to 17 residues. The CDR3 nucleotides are TGTGCCAGCAGCCCGCGGGGGACCCAGAGCTCCTACAATGAGCAGTTCTTC. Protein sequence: CASSPRGTQSSYNEQFF.

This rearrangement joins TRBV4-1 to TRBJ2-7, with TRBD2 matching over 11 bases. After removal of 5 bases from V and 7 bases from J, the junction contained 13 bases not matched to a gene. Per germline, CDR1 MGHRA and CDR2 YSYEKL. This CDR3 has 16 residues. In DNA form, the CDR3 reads TGCGCCAGCAGCACCGGACTAGCGGGCCGCGCGGATGAGCAGTACTTC. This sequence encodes CASSTGLAGRADEQYF.

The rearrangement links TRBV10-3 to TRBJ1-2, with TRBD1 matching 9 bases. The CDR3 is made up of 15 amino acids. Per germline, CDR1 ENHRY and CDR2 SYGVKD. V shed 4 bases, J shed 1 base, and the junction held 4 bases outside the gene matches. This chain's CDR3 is CAISAMTGGNYGYTF. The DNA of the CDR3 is TGTGCCATCAGTGCAATGACAGGGGGTAACTATGGCTACACCTTC.